Included here is one T cell receptor beta chain sequence, with context. It has no known antigen specificity. One base away there is no much larger clone; base qualities are not given. The CDR3 regions of human TCRbeta chains were subjected to immunosequencing. For the original study's pipeline: TCRs in the repertoires were matched against a reference library of SARS-CoV-2-specific TCRs that had been generated with the MIRA antigen-specificity platform. Breadth was defined as the fraction of unique TCRs that were SARS-CoV-2-associated, and depth was defined as the fraction of total T cells that were SARS-CoV-2-associated. Using the MIRA data, each spike-specific TCR was assigned both to the spike region to which the TCR was reactive and to a CD4 or CD8 class. Log10-transformed breadth and depth values were compared by one-way ANOVA with Sidak's multiple comparisons tests. TCRdb's version of the immuneACCESS table is confined to in-frame rearrangements and falls short of the full clone set. An unresolved V gene accounts for under half of the shortfall where checked; the remainder is of unknown origin. V and J calls and clone size are given by that table; D and trimming were obtained from the DNA. Counted in this sample were 85,000 to 100,000 clones; 85% to 90% of them appeared once. The ten largest clones take up about 10% of the sample.

For CDR1 and CDR2, the germline V gene lists SNHLY and FYNNEI. Relative to germline, V is 7 bases shorter and J is 4 bases shorter, with 11 bases between their ends. The CDR3 measures 13 amino acids from cysteine to phenylalanine. Of the read, only the CDR3 DNA is kept; its 39 bases are in frame from base 1. These data are taken from a study of T cell responses to AZD1222 COVID-19 vaccine (dated by TCRdb to the early 2020s). Regarding the study in general: AZD1222 recipients whose second dose came at about 4 weeks and those whose second dose came at about 12 weeks were combined into one group, since spike-specific TCR depth and breadth did not differ between the two schedules. A total of just over 230 trial participants underwent TCR sequencing, of whom 200 to 220 had received two doses of AZD1222 and 26 had received two doses of the MenACWY control vaccine. Enrollment into the trials was organized by age into subgroups of 18-55, 56-69 and 70-plus years, and those subgroups contained roughly 140, 27 and 60 TCR-sequenced participants, respectively. Overall results and qualifications from the work: The 56-69-year group was small, and its depth increase did not reach significance, likely because of low power. After two AZD1222 doses, both the breadth and the depth of spike-specific TCRs were significantly higher than at day 0 and than in MenACWY recipients. Conclusions about previously exposed vaccinees were limited because only six AZD1222 recipients were SARS-CoV-2 seropositive at baseline. The whole spike protein was spanned by vaccine-associated CD4 TCRs, and dominant responses were seen in regions 160-218 and 743-854. No day 14 peak-response samples were available, so repertoires were characterized only after the peak T cell response. Nearly half of unique spike-specific TCRs reportedly recognized epitopes outside regions mutated in the B.1.351 and B.1.1.7 variants. Participants were mostly white British and included more females than males, and it was suggested by the authors that clonal diversity may have been underestimated.

Explained via the paper, the time point label denotes: baseline before first vaccination. Vaccinee samples came from UK trials COV001 and COV002, including a single-blind randomized controlled phase 2/3 trial of AZD1222 (ChAdOx1 nCoV-19) in healthy adults. For TCRbeta chain sequencing, PBMC samples were collected from trial participants at day 0 and at day 28 after the second dose. The TCR was taken from an adult in good health. The starting material was peripheral blood, obtained on day 0 of AZD1222 vaccination. This chain joins TRBV2 to TRBJ1-5, with no D gene named confidently. The base sequence is TGTGCCAGCAAAGGGCAGGTAAATCAGCCCCAGCATTTT. This translates into CASKGQVNQPQHF.